Each of the 27 T cell receptor beta chains below was sequenced from the same sample in a study of blood T cell repertoires in COVID-19. The repertoire was sequenced with immunoSEQ multiplex PCR; TCRdb's copy has only in-frame clones and lacks some. The sample contains some 400,000 clones, roughly four fifths of which appear only once. The sequenced sample was peripheral blood. The source of these receptors is a human donor with acute or convalescent COVID-19. The donor label of this sample is uncertain.

The chain recombines TRBV10-3 with TRBJ2-7; 7 bases are a match to TRBD1. The CDR3 consists of 16 residues. V gave up 6 bases and J gave up 0 bases; unmatched junction bases: 11. Germline V CDR1 and CDR2: ENHRY, SYGVKD. As DNA, the CDR3 is TGTGCCATCAGGACTAACAGGGGCGCCCGCTCCTACGAGCAGTACTTC. Encoded protein: CAIRTNRGARSYEQYF.

The count of this clone is one. The chain couples TRBV7-9 to TRBJ1-6; D might be TRBD1 (6 bases). The CDR3 loop spans 14 amino acids. The V gene's germline CDR1 is SEHNR and CDR2 FQNEAQ (reference sequence). V lost 4 bases and J 5 bases, leaving 9 bases between the germline ends. The CDR3 protein is CASSSYRDNSPLHF. The DNA of the CDR3 is TGTGCCAGCAGCTCCTACAGGGATAATTCACCCCTCCACTTT.

V usage is TRBV5-1 and J usage is TRBJ2-3; 8 bases agree with TRBD2. In germline, CDR1 is SGHRS, CDR2 YFSETQ. This CDR3 contains 19 residues. J lost 0 bases, V lost 6 bases, and 18 bases had no gene match. The DNA for the CDR3 is TGCGCCAGCACCTCACAGCGGCGGGGGGCCGAATCTAGCACAGATACGCAGTATTTT. Translation gives CASTSQRRGAESSTDTQYF.

V usage is TRBV4-1 and J usage is TRBJ2-7, with D possibly matching TRBD2 (6 bases). Germline lookup yields CDR1 MGHRA and CDR2 YSYEKL. The V end was cut by 4 bases, the J end by 0 bases, with 13 bases between. This CDR3 has 15 residues. This CDR3 reads CASSLNWGDSYEQYF. The CDR3, as DNA: TGCGCCAGCAGCCTTAACTGGGGGGACTCCTACGAGCAGTACTTC.

This chain uses TRBV5-1 with TRBJ2-7; D may be TRBD2 (7 bases). The CDR3 covers 16 residues. Trimming removed 0 bases at V and 3 bases at J, with 16 bases between. CDR1 is SGHRS and CDR2 is YFSETQ in the germline V gene. Written as DNA, the CDR3 is TGCGCCAGCAGCTTGGCCGAGGGGGGGCTCAGCTACGAGCAGTACTTC. Amino acid sequence: CASSLAEGGLSYEQYF.

The chain recombines TRBV30 with TRBJ2-7; D perhaps matches TRBD1 (6 bases). V was shortened by 3 bases and J by 2 bases, with 17 bases between the two germline ends. This CDR3 has 15 amino acids. Germline V lookup: CDR1 GTSNPN, CDR2 SVGIG (reference sequence). The CDR3 DNA reads as TGTGCCTGGAGGCAAGGGGGTCGGGTTACCTACGAGCAGTACTTC. Its protein is CAWRQGGRVTYEQYF.

J is TRBJ1-1 and V is TRBV9; 9 positions agree with TRBD1. The CDR3 totals 14 residues. Germline V gene sequence: CDR1 SGDLS, CDR2 YYNGEE. The V and J ends lost 3 bases and 4 bases, in that order; junction bases with no gene match: 4. CDR3 amino acids: CASSGTGAPTEAFF. As DNA, the CDR3 is TGTGCCAGCAGCGGGACAGGGGCCCCCACTGAAGCTTTCTTT.

This chain joins TRBV3-1 (or the pseudogene TRBV3-2) and TRBJ2-3, with D possibly TRBD2 on 6 matching bases. Germline loops: CDR1 LGHDT, CDR2 YNNKEL (reference sequence). This CDR3 comprises 15 residues. Between the trimmed V and J ends, which lost 1 base and 1 base, there was a span of 9 bases. CDR3 coding DNA: TGTGCCAGCAGCCAAGCGGGACTCCGCACAGATACGCAGTATTTT. It specifies CASSQAGLRTDTQYF.

This clone was picked up one time. J is TRBJ1-1 and V is TRBV6-5, with 7 bases that match TRBD1. CDR1 is MNHEY, CDR2 SVGAGI, per germline. CDR3 length equals 13 residues. The V gene end was trimmed by 0 bases and the J gene end by 5 bases; junction bases not matched to a gene: 0. The CDR3 region is CASSYSDRTEAFF. For the CDR3, the DNA is TGTGCCAGCAGTTACTCGGACAGGACTGAAGCTTTCTTT.

In its sample, this clone was seen many times. The V call is TRBV6-2 or TRBV6-3, the J call TRBJ2-1, with TRBD2 identical over 12 bases. V lost 5 bases to trimming and J lost 8 bases; unmatched junction nucleotides: 10. The length of the CDR3 is 16 residues. CDR1 is MNHEY and CDR2 is SVGEGT in the germline V gene. The CDR3 loop reads CASSPVPTSGRDEQFF. The CDR3 DNA reads as TGTGCCAGCAGTCCCGTCCCGACTAGCGGGAGAGATGAGCAGTTCTTC.

The J gene is TRBJ1-2, the V gene TRBV19; D possibly corresponds to TRBD1 (5 bases). V lost 3 bases and J 7 bases, leaving 21 bases between the germline ends. This CDR3 comprises 16 residues. The germline V gene encodes CDR1 LNHDA and CDR2 SQIVND (reference sequence). CDR3 amino acids: CASSILGTPPPVGYTF. The DNA of the CDR3 is TGTGCCAGTAGTATCCTCGGGACTCCCCCACCGGTTGGCTACACCTTC.

The chain links TRBV3-1 (or the pseudogene TRBV3-2) to TRBJ2-1; 10 positions match TRBD1. Per germline, CDR1 LGHDT and CDR2 YNNKEL (reference sequence). The V and J ends lost 6 bases and 3 bases, in that order; junction bases with no gene match: 2. CDR3 length equals 14 residues. CDR3 loop: CASRGQGGYNEQFF. In nucleotides, the CDR3 is TGTGCCAGCAGAGGACAGGGGGGCTACAATGAGCAGTTCTTC.

The chain is built from TRBV7-2 and TRBJ2-7; 13 bases are a match to TRBD2. CDR3 length equals 17 residues. Germline V gene sequence: CDR1 SGHTA, CDR2 FQGNSA. V gave up 5 bases and J gave up 2 bases; unmatched junction bases: 9. CDR3: CASSKRTSGSRAYEQYF. The CDR3 DNA is TGTGCCAGCAGCAAACGGACTAGCGGGAGCCGGGCCTACGAGCAGTACTTC.

The V and J genes are TRBV12-3 or TRBV12-4 and TRBJ2-7; tentative D call: TRBD2 (6 bases). The CDR3 runs to 13 residues. Deletions cut 5 bases from V and 2 bases from J, with 10 bases between. The chain's CDR3 is CASSRGLTYEQYF. Here the CDR3 DNA reads TGTGCCAGCAGTAGGGGACTTACCTACGAGCAGTACTTC.

The chain has TRBV19 and TRBJ1-2; maybe TRBD1 (5 bases). V was trimmed by 7 bases and J by 4 bases, leaving 19 bases between them. The CDR3 length is 15 residues. Germline CDR1 reads LNHDA; CDR2 reads SQIVND (reference sequence). The CDR3 loop reads CASIHAWGVGYGYTF. The DNA of the CDR3 is TGTGCCAGTATCCACGCGTGGGGGGTCGGCTATGGCTACACCTTC.

The chain recombines TRBV3-1 (or the pseudogene TRBV3-2) with TRBJ1-2; D is unresolved. Germline loops: CDR1 LGHDT, CDR2 YNNKEL (reference sequence). This CDR3 is built from 13 residues. Trimming removed 3 bases from V and 8 bases from J, with 13 bases in between. CDR3 amino acids: CASSQSNPGGYTF. CDR3 DNA: TGTGCCAGCAGCCAGAGTAACCCGGGGGGCTACACCTTC.

This clone was seen more than once but under ten times. V and J are TRBV5-4 and TRBJ2-1, with D perhaps matching TRBD1 (6 bases). Germline lookup yields CDR1 SGHNT and CDR2 YYREEE (reference sequence). Trimming took off 4 bases at V and 0 bases at J, with 11 bases between the two ends. There are 15 residues in the CDR3. This CDR3 is CASSPTGLSYNEQFF. CDR3 sequence (DNA): TGTGCCAGCAGCCCTACAGGGCTCTCCTACAATGAGCAGTTCTTC.

This rearrangement joins TRBV19 to TRBJ1-1, with D tentatively TRBD1 (5 bases). This CDR3 is built from 14 residues. The germline V gene has CDR1 LNHDA and CDR2 SQIVND (reference sequence). V lost 5 bases and J 2 bases, leaving 12 bases between the germline ends. The CDR3 nucleotides are TGTGCCAGTAGTCGACTGGGGGGAAACACTGAAGCTTTCTTT. It encodes CASSRLGGNTEAFF.

The V call is TRBV5-1, the J call TRBJ2-7; possible D gene TRBD2, 6 bases. The germline V gene has CDR1 SGHRS and CDR2 YFSETQ. The V and J ends lost 0 bases and 2 bases respectively, with 9 bases between them. The CDR3 runs 14 residues. This CDR3 is CASSLVGGTYEQYF. The DNA for the CDR3 is TGCGCCAGCAGCTTGGTTGGGGGGACCTACGAGCAGTACTTC.

CDR3 residues: CASSLGGSGNTIYF. The CDR3 bases are TGTGCCAGCAGTTTGGGGGGTTCTGGAAACACCATATATTTT. The V call is TRBV6-6, the J call TRBJ1-3; D perhaps matches TRBD1 (5 bases). The germline V and J ends were trimmed by 4 bases and 1 base, with 8 bases remaining between them. This CDR3 has 14 amino acids. Germline loops: CDR1 MNHNY, CDR2 SVGAGI (reference sequence).

With respect to this clone: Other DNA sequences in this specimen translate into the identical CDR3. The chain combines TRBV18 with TRBJ1-2; unclear D gene. Per germline, CDR1 KGHSH and CDR2 LQKENI. The V gene lost 2 bases and the J gene lost 3 bases, with 7 bases spanning the gap. CDR3 size: 13 residues. The CDR3 DNA sequence: TGTGCCAGCTCACCATCTTCGGACTATGGCTACACCTTC. Its translation is CASSPSSDYGYTF.

CDR3 sequence (DNA): TGTGCCAGTAGTATAGGTGGACTAGCTGCAGATACGCAGTATTTT. Amino acids: CASSIGGLAADTQYF. The chain is built from TRBV19 and TRBJ2-3, with 8 positions matching TRBD2. Germline V lookup: CDR1 LNHDA, CDR2 SQIVND (reference sequence). The CDR3 sequence is 15 residues long. The junction had 4 bases not matched to a gene; V was cut back by 1 base and J by 4 bases.

The chain links TRBV29-1 to TRBJ1-2, with TRBD1 identical over 8 bases. The CDR3 runs 15 residues. Germline-derived CDR1 and CDR2 are SQVTM and ANQGSEA. V lost 7 bases, J lost 4 bases, and 14 bases stayed unmatched. CDR3 coding DNA: TGCAGCGCAGGACCGCAGGGGGCTGATCTCTATGGCTACACCTTC. It translates to CSAGPQGADLYGYTF.

CDR3 nucleotides: TGTGCCAGCAGCCGACCGAGCCAGCGGGGCACCGGGGAGCTGTTTTTT. Protein: CASSRPSQRGTGELFF. The chain joins TRBV3-1 (or the pseudogene TRBV3-2) to TRBJ2-2; 7 bases fit TRBD2. In germline, CDR1 is LGHDT, CDR2 YNNKEL (reference sequence). CDR3 length: 16 amino acids. J lost 4 bases, V lost 4 bases, and 9 bases had no gene match.

This sequence joins TRBV7-9 and TRBJ2-7; 7 bases agree with TRBD2. Per the germline V gene, CDR1 is SEHNR and CDR2 is FQNEAQ (reference sequence). The trim removed 3 bases at V and 6 bases at J, leaving 8 bases unmatched. CDR3 length: 14 residues. The CDR3 sequence is CASSLAFSGGEQYF. CDR3 DNA sequence: TGTGCCAGCAGCTTGGCCTTCTCGGGAGGCGAGCAGTACTTC.

This clone came up a few times. The V gene is TRBV10-3, the J gene TRBJ2-3; TRBD2 aligns across 9 bases. J lost 0 bases, V lost 4 bases, and 5 bases had no gene match. The CDR3 consists of 16 residues. The germline V gene encodes CDR1 ENHRY and CDR2 SYGVKD. CDR3 coding DNA: TGTGCCATCAGTGCAGTAGCGGGAGCTAGCACAGATACGCAGTATTTT. It translates to CAISAVAGASTDTQYF.

The chain combines TRBV7-6 with TRBJ1-4; D possibly corresponds to TRBD1 (5 bases). CDR3 size: 16 residues. The V end lost 2 bases, the J end lost 3 bases, and 13 bases lay between the germline ends. Germline CDR1 SGHVS, CDR2 FNYEAQ. Here the CDR3 DNA reads TGTGCCAGCAGCTTATTATCGGGCAGGGCTAATGAAAAACTGTTTTTT. Translated: CASSLLSGRANEKLFF.